The 30 T cell receptor beta chains reported below all come from one sample, sequenced in a study of long-term antiretroviral therapy in people with HIV. The authors ran the immunoSEQ assay, v3.0, at survey level. Method: immunoSEQ multiplex PCR; TCRdb's copy keeps in-frame clones and lacks some. The sample lists some 36,000 clones, 85% occurring once. Sequenced material: unsorted PBMCs, taken 2.8 years before starting antiretroviral therapy. These receptors originate from a woman in her thirties with HIV.

This clone was detected a few times. The chain carries TRBV18 and TRBJ1-4; 9 nucleotides line up with TRBD1. The length of the CDR3 is 15 residues. V shed 5 bases and J 4 bases; nucleotides not matched to a gene: 5. The germline V gene has CDR1 KGHSH and CDR2 LQKENI. The CDR3 DNA reads as TGTGCCAGCTCATCCGGGACAGGGTATAATGAAAAACTGTTTTTT. As protein: CASSSGTGYNEKLFF.

This clone appeared once. The CDR3 loop is CATRQGPVNTEAFF. As DNA, the CDR3 is TGTGCCACCAGACAGGGGCCCGTGAACACTGAAGCTTTCTTT. The genes are TRBV6-6 and TRBJ1-1; 8 bases fit TRBD1. The CDR3 sequence is 14 residues long. V trimming: 10 bases; J trimming: 0 bases; junction bases outside the gene matches: 7. CDR1 and CDR2 (germline): MNHNY, SVGAGI (reference sequence).

This clone was found a few times. The chain links TRBV27 to TRBJ1-2; tentatively, D is TRBD1 (5 bases). CDR3 size: 13 residues. Germline V gene lookup returns CDR1 MNHEY and CDR2 SMNVEV (reference sequence). V lost 1 base, J lost 5 bases, and 8 bases lay in between. The CDR3 nucleotides read TGTGCCAGCAGTTTATACAAGGGGTATGGCTACACCTTC. This gives the protein CASSLYKGYGYTF.

This rearrangement joins TRBV7-5 to TRBJ1-5. TRBV7-5 is recorded as a pseudogene. The CDR3 loop spans 14 amino acids. The CDR3 spells CASSSVGDNQPQHF. The CDR3 DNA sequence: TGTGCCAGCAGCTCAGTGGGGGACAATCAGCCCCAGCATTTT.

The V and J genes are TRBV7-2 and TRBJ1-2; TRBD1 matches 9 bases. Trimming at V came to 5 bases and at J to 3 bases, leaving 4 bases not matched to a gene. CDR1 is SGHTA, CDR2 FQGNSA, per germline. The CDR3 contains 14 residues. The CDR3 loop reads CASSVRDRDYGYTF. CDR3 bases: TGTGCCAGCAGCGTCAGGGACAGGGACTATGGCTACACCTTC.

The J gene is TRBJ1-2, the V gene TRBV6-1, with D uncertain. CDR1 and CDR2 from the germline V gene are MNHNS and SASEGT. This CDR3 region has 14 residues. The ends were cut back, 3 bases at V and 6 bases at J, with 14 bases in the middle. The CDR3 protein is CASSEAPRTHGYTF. The CDR3 DNA reads as TGTGCCAGCAGTGAGGCACCCAGAACCCATGGCTACACCTTC.

The chain links TRBV9 to TRBJ1-2; D gene ambiguous. The CDR3 sequence is 15 residues long. Between the trimmed V and J ends, which lost 0 bases and 0 bases, there was a span of 9 bases. CDR1 and CDR2 from the germline V gene are SGDLS and YYNGEE. The CDR3 sequence: CASSVGTTTNYGYTF. The CDR3 nucleotides are TGTGCCAGCAGCGTAGGAACGACTACTAACTATGGCTACACCTTC.

The rearrangement uses TRBV5-8 and TRBJ2-7; 8 positions agree with TRBD1. CDR3 length equals 18 residues. The V gene's germline CDR1 is SGHTS and CDR2 YDEGEE. J was trimmed by 5 bases and V by 1 base; bases with no gene match: 17. In DNA, the CDR3 is TGTGCCAGCAGCTTGACAGGGGGGATCTCTCCCAACCGGAACGAGCAGTACGTC. This translates into CASSLTGGISPNRNEQYV.

This clone has only a few counts. V gene TRBV4-1 combines with J gene TRBJ1-6; no definite D call. The germline CDR1 and CDR2 sequences are MGHRA and YSYEKL. This CDR3 contains 14 residues. V was cut by 6 bases and J by 6 bases, with 12 bases left in between. The DNA of the CDR3 is TGCGCCAGCAGTCGCACCCTTAGTAATTCACCCCTCCACTTT. Translation gives CASSRTLSNSPLHF.

The V and J genes are TRBV15 and TRBJ2-7, with D possibly TRBD2 on 6 matching bases. The CDR3 spans 14 residues. The V end was cut by 8 bases, the J end by 3 bases, with 17 bases between. Germline CDR1 reads LNHNV; CDR2 reads YYDKDF (reference sequence). CDR3 nucleotide sequence: TGTGCCACCCTAAGGATTTCGGGGGACTACGAGCAGTACTTC. Amino acid sequence: CATLRISGDYEQYF.

This clone appeared a single time. V usage is TRBV11-2 and J usage is TRBJ2-3, with TRBD1 identical over 7 bases. This CDR3 has 19 amino acids. Losses at the gene ends were 3 bases for V and 4 bases for J; bases not matched to a gene: 19. Germline CDR1 reads SGHAT; CDR2 reads FQNNGV. CDR3 nucleotides: TGTGCCAGCAGCTTTTTGGGTTCCCAGACAGGGTTAAAGCCAGATACGCAGTATTTT. As protein: CASSFLGSQTGLKPDTQYF.

This clone was observed once. The V call is TRBV6-1, the J call TRBJ2-3; 7 nucleotides match TRBD2. V lost 1 base and J lost 2; bases outside the gene matches: 3. Germline CDR1 reads MNHNS; CDR2 reads SASEGT. The CDR3 sequence is 15 residues long. CDR3: CASSEGAGDTDTQYF. The CDR3, as DNA: TGTGCCAGCAGTGAAGGGGCGGGGGACACAGATACGCAGTATTTT.

The chain has TRBV25-1 and TRBJ2-5; D possibly corresponds to TRBD2 (6 bases). Germline V lookup: CDR1 MGHDK, CDR2 SYGVNS. Trimming pared 7 bases from V and 3 bases from J, leaving 12 bases between. The CDR3 runs to 13 residues. CDR3 sequence: CASMRGLEETQYF. The CDR3, as DNA: TGTGCCAGCATGCGGGGTTTGGAAGAGACCCAGTACTTC.

The rearrangement joins TRBV5-6 to TRBJ1-1, with D uncertain. Germline CDR1 and CDR2: SGHDT and YYEEEE. V dropped 5 bases and J dropped 4 bases, with 12 bases sitting between them. The CDR3 runs 13 residues. The CDR3 loop is CASRSKGGTEAFF. In nucleotides, the CDR3 is TGTGCCAGCAGGAGTAAGGGAGGCACTGAAGCTTTCTTT.

V and J are TRBV19 and TRBJ1-3; no clear D gene. Germline V CDR1 and CDR2: LNHDA, SQIVND (reference sequence). The V end was cut by 4 bases, the J end by 0 bases, with 16 bases between. CDR3 length: 17 residues. CDR3 in DNA: TGTGCCAGTAGTACCTTCCTCGGCAGAAGCTCTGGAAACACCATATATTTT. Translation: CASSTFLGRSSGNTIYF.

CDR3 in amino acids: CASRRGKDSPLHF. The CDR3 nucleotides are TGTGCCAGCAGACGGGGTAAGGATTCACCCCTCCACTTT. This chain uses TRBV6-5 with TRBJ1-6; D ambiguous. Germline values: CDR1 MNHEY, CDR2 SVGAGI. This CDR3 comprises 13 residues. V lost 6 bases, J lost 8 bases, and 11 bases lay in between.

This clone was counted once. The chain recombines TRBV30 with TRBJ1-2; no definite D call. In germline, CDR1 is GTSNPN, CDR2 SVGIG (reference sequence). There are 15 residues in the CDR3. V lost 2 bases and J lost 7, with 20 bases in between. CDR3 residues: CAWSHPYSEIGGYTF. The DNA for the CDR3 is TGTGCCTGGAGTCATCCTTATTCAGAGATCGGTGGCTACACCTTC. The full variable domain, its missing parts supplied by reference TRBV30 and TRBJ1-2, is SQTIHQWPATLVQPVGSPLSLECTVEGTSNPNLYWYRQAAGRGLQLLFYSVGIGQISSEVPQNLSASRPQDRQFILSSKKLLLSDSGFYLCAWSHPYSEIGGYTFGSGTRLTVV.

The chain links TRBV19 to TRBJ1-1; 8 bases are a match to TRBD1. The V segment lost 6 bases and the J segment 1 base; nucleotides outside the gene matches: 7. In germline, CDR1 is LNHDA, CDR2 SQIVND (reference sequence). The CDR3 covers 15 residues. CDR3 bases: TGTGCCAGTAGCTACCGACAGGGGACGAACACTGAAGCTTTCTTT. It encodes CASSYRQGTNTEAFF.

V usage is TRBV7-6 and J usage is TRBJ1-2, with a tentative D call TRBD1 (6 bases). CDR1 and CDR2 (germline): SGHVS, FNYEAQ. This CDR3 is built from 13 residues. V was trimmed by 2 bases and J by 8 bases, leaving 12 bases between them. The CDR3 sequence: CASSLFPGGGYTF. In DNA, the CDR3 is TGTGCCAGCAGCTTATTCCCGGGGGGCGGCTACACCTTC.

The rearrangement uses TRBV2 and TRBJ2-1; D possibly corresponds to TRBD1 (6 bases). Germline assignment: CDR1 SNHLY and CDR2 FYNNEI. This CDR3 is built from 14 residues. The V gene lost 6 bases and the J gene lost 9 bases, with 18 bases spanning the gap. The CDR3 bases are TGTGCCAGCAGCGTTTCGCGGACAGTGGGTGAGCAGTTCTTC. Its translation: CASSVSRTVGEQFF.

This clone came up once. The chain is built from TRBV2 and TRBJ1-4; D is unclear. V was trimmed by 3 bases and J by 3 bases, leaving 5 bases between them. Germline values: CDR1 SNHLY, CDR2 FYNNEI. This CDR3 is built from 13 residues. CDR3 sequence reads: CASSDWPNEKLFF. The CDR3 DNA reads as TGTGCCAGCAGTGATTGGCCTAATGAAAAACTGTTTTTT.

J is TRBJ2-1 and V is TRBV7-9; TRBD2 might be the D (6 bases). The V gene's germline CDR1 is SEHNR and CDR2 FQNEAQ (reference sequence). With 11 bases removed from V and 0 bases from J, the gap between germline ends came to 11 bases. The CDR3 has 13 residues. The DNA of the CDR3 is TGTGCCGTACGGGGGAGCTCCTACAATGAGCAGTTCTTC. Protein product: CAVRGSSYNEQFF.

This clone has only one observation. The V and J genes are TRBV10-2 and TRBJ2-2, with 8 bases lining up with TRBD1. V shed 4 bases, J shed 5 bases, and the junction held 6 bases outside the gene matches. This CDR3 comprises 15 residues. Germline V gives CDR1 WSHSY, CDR2 SAAADI. The CDR3 is CASSGQGARTGELFF. Here the CDR3 DNA reads TGCGCCAGCAGTGGGCAGGGGGCGCGAACCGGGGAGCTGTTTTTT.

The V and J genes are TRBV5-1 and TRBJ2-2, with a weak D call TRBD1 (6 bases). Trimming shortened V by 2 bases and J by 4 bases, and 15 bases separated the two germline ends. Germline assignment: CDR1 SGHRS and CDR2 YFSETQ. This CDR3 region has 16 residues. CDR3 protein: CASSFRHREGTGELFF. DNA for the CDR3: TGCGCCAGCAGCTTTCGGCACAGGGAAGGCACCGGGGAGCTGTTTTTT.

The genes are TRBV10-3 and TRBJ2-2; no definite D call. V lost 4 bases and J lost 0, with 6 bases in between. Germline V gives CDR1 ENHRY, CDR2 SYGVKD. This CDR3 has 14 amino acids. The CDR3 loop is CAISGQTNTGELFF. As DNA, the CDR3 is TGTGCCATCAGTGGCCAGACGAACACCGGGGAGCTGTTTTTT.

The chain uses TRBV11-2 and TRBJ2-3; perhaps TRBD2 as D (7 bases). The CDR3 covers 16 residues. V was pared by 3 bases and J by 8 bases, with 21 bases between. Germline CDR1 SGHAT, CDR2 FQNNGV. CDR3 sequence: CASSFIGGASGGTQYF. CDR3 nucleotides: TGTGCCAGCAGCTTTATTGGGGGGGCGAGTGGGGGTACGCAGTATTTT. Full variable domain (remainder filled in from reference TRBV11-2 and TRBJ2-3): EAGVAQSPRYKIIEKRQSVAFWCNPISGHATLYWYQQILGQGPKLLIQFQNNGVVDDSQLPKDRFSAERLKGVDSTLKIQPAKLEDSAVYLCASSFIGGASGGTQYFGPGTRLTVL.

The chain carries TRBV5-6 and TRBJ1-1; D remains ambiguous. The CDR3 loop spans 13 amino acids. The V gene lost 0 bases and the J gene lost 8 bases, with 11 bases spanning the gap. The V gene's germline CDR1 is SGHDT and CDR2 YYEEEE. This chain's CDR3 is CASSLVREDEAFF. Here the CDR3 DNA reads TGTGCCAGCAGCTTGGTTCGGGAAGACGAAGCTTTCTTT.

The genes are TRBV15 and TRBJ2-5, with D uncertain. Germline CDR1 and CDR2: LNHNV and YYDKDF (reference sequence). Trimming stripped 0 bases from V and 5 bases from J, with 16 bases between. This CDR3 has 16 amino acids. CDR3 nucleotides: TGTGCCACCAGCAGAGAGACACATTCATCCTCGGAGACCCAGTACTTC. It specifies CATSRETHSSSETQYF.

The chain carries TRBV6-5 and TRBJ1-2; 8 bases agree with TRBD1. The length of the CDR3 is 14 residues. Trimming removed 5 bases from V and 8 bases from J; junction bases left unmatched: 10. The V gene's germline CDR1 is MNHEY and CDR2 SVGAGI. CDR3 sequence (DNA): TGTGCCAGCAGTCCCCTAAGGACAGGGTACGGCTACACCTTC. This sequence encodes CASSPLRTGYGYTF.

By sample share, this clone is medium-sized (0.01 to 0.1%). The V gene is TRBV19, the J gene TRBJ1-6, with D possibly matching TRBD1 (5 bases). Trimming stripped 3 bases from V and 5 bases from J, with 17 bases between. CDR3 length: 17 amino acids. Looked up from germline, CDR1 is LNHDA and CDR2 is SQIVND (reference sequence). The CDR3 nucleotides are TGTGCCAGTAGTATCCTACCGCAGGGCTATGATAATTCACCCCTCCACTTT. Translating gives CASSILPQGYDNSPLHF.